A selection of T cell receptor beta chains follows, all from one sample in a study of blood T cell repertoires in COVID-19. The repertoire was sequenced with immunoSEQ multiplex PCR; TCRdb's copy has only in-frame clones and lacks some. The repertoire includes around 470,000 clones, about 92% of them detected once, and roughly 0.66% sits in the top ten. The sequencing input was PBMCs or T cells enriched from blood (not recorded which). The receptors originated from a man younger than 35 who had recovered from COVID-19. CDR3s include the opening cysteine and the closing phenylalanine or tryptophan. D genes are given only for firm matches. Only part of the rows carry a size: once, few, many, or a class if the clone is expanded.

j_call d_call clone_size v_call cdr3_aa cdr3_nt
TRBJ1-6 - - TRBV5-1 CASSRTASSYNSPLHF TGCGCCAGCAGCCGGACTGCGAGCTCCTATAATTCACCCCTCCACTTT
TRBJ2-2 TRBD1 - TRBV6-5 CATRAGGKAGELFF TGTGCCACCCGGGCAGGGGGCAAGGCCGGGGAGCTGTTTTTT
TRBJ2-7 TRBD2 - TRBV24-1 CATSDLLSGRADEQYF TGTGCCACCAGTGATTTGCTTAGCGGGAGGGCCGACGAGCAGTACTTC
TRBJ1-6 - - TRBV19 CASSAGSLSWSPLHF TGTGCCAGTAGTGCAGGGTCGTTGTCTTGGTCACCCCTCCACTTT
TRBJ1-5 - - TRBV5-6 CASSLGTPNQPQHF TGTGCCAGCAGCTTGGGCACACCTAATCAGCCCCAGCATTTT
TRBJ1-2 TRBD1 - TRBV18 CASSPSRTGEVWDGYTF TGTGCCAGCTCACCAAGTCGGACAGGGGAAGTATGGGATGGCTACACCTTC
TRBJ2-5 TRBD2 - TRBV5-1 CASSLATSAETQYF TGCGCCAGCAGCTTGGCGACTAGCGCAGAGACCCAGTACTTC
TRBJ2-7 - - TRBV6-5 CASGRGEQYF TGTGCCAGCGGCAGAGGCGAGCAGTACTTC
TRBJ2-7 TRBD2 - TRBV9 CASSPWTSGRYEQYF TGTGCCAGCAGCCCGTGGACTAGCGGGAGGTACGAGCAGTACTTC
TRBJ2-1 TRBD2 - TRBV27 CASSGRGLAGGFGNEQFF TGTGCCAGCAGTGGGCGAGGACTAGCGGGAGGGTTTGGGAATGAGCAGTTCTTC
TRBJ2-3 - - TRBV6-2/TRBV6-3 CASSYASKADTQYF TGTGCCAGCAGTTACGCTAGCAAAGCCGATACGCAGTATTTT
TRBJ2-2 - - TRBV30 CAWSVPGVPYTGELFF TGTGCCTGGAGTGTACCCGGGGTCCCTTACACCGGGGAGCTGTTTTTT
TRBJ2-7 TRBD2 - TRBV5-6 CASSSQAGKANYEQYF TGTGCCAGCAGCTCGCAAGCGGGGAAAGCCAACTACGAGCAGTACTTC
TRBJ1-2 TRBD1 - TRBV29-1 CSVTGVSGYTF TGCAGCGTCACAGGGGTTAGTGGCTACACCTTC
TRBJ1-1 - - TRBV28 CASSLGDRYEAFF TGTGCCAGCAGTTTAGGAGACAGGTATGAAGCTTTCTTT
TRBJ1-3 - once TRBV4-1 CASSQEPGDGNTIYF TGCGCCAGCAGCCAAGAGCCAGGGGATGGAAACACCATATATTTT
TRBJ1-2 - - TRBV20-1 CSASNAGSNYGYTF TGCAGTGCTAGTAATGCAGGGTCGAACTATGGCTACACCTTC
TRBJ1-1 - once TRBV30 CAWTETGTEAFF TGTGCCTGGACCGAAACGGGGACTGAAGCTTTCTTT
TRBJ2-7 TRBD2 - TRBV3-1/TRBV3-2 CASSQDTAGFYEQYF TGTGCCAGCAGCCAAGATACAGCGGGATTCTACGAGCAGTACTTC
TRBJ2-7 - once TRBV23-1 CASSQQGGGDEQYF TGCGCCAGCAGTCAACAGGGAGGGGGGGACGAGCAGTACTTC
TRBJ1-4 TRBD1 - TRBV9 CASSVRTGGLEKLFF TGTGCCAGCAGCGTTCGGACAGGGGGCCTTGAAAAACTGTTTTTT
TRBJ1-6 TRBD1 - TRBV25-1 CASGDRSYNSPLHF TGTGCCAGCGGGGACAGATCATATAATTCACCCCTCCACTTT